The clone carrying this T cell receptor (beta chain) was counted ten times or more. Germline V gives CDR1 SGHAT, CDR2 FQDESV (reference sequence). Germline trimming cut 6 bases from V and 6 bases from J; bases unmatched to any gene: 12. CDR3 length: 15 amino acids. A minimum of 7 million PBMCs was isolated per sample. Using a J-beta primer mix together with a sample-barcoded 5' primer, a second PCR was run for roughly 6 to 12 cycles. Each CDR3 protein is one row after TCRdb ran MiXCR on the 5' RACE reads. The sample lists around 670,000 distinct CDR3 sequences, less than 35% seen once, with around a sixth in the top ten. The sample is drawn from a study of blood T cells in healthy people across ages.

The chain uses TRBV11-1 and TRBJ2-7, with 9 bases fitting TRBD1. The sequencing sample was made of blood. The origin of this receptor is a woman aged 80 or over in good health. The CDR3 DNA is TGTGCCAGCAGTCCGGGACAGGGTGTTCTGGGCGAGCAGTACTTC. The encoded protein is CASSPGQGVLGEQYF.